The 25 T cell receptor beta chains given below trace back to one sample, sequenced in a study of blood T cell repertoires in COVID-19. Some clones are missing from TCRdb's copy, which holds only in-frame ones; the method was immunoSEQ multiplex PCR. The top ten clones hold around 1.5% of a sample with 400,000 to 450,000 clones, approximately 91% of them seen once. The specimen was peripheral blood. The receptors derive from a woman in her forties with COVID-19, enrolled during active disease.

This chain joins TRBV4-3 and TRBJ1-3; no reliable D call. This CDR3 spans 17 amino acids. Germline CDR1 LGHNA, CDR2 YSLEER. The V and J ends lost 0 bases and 0 bases respectively, with 12 bases between them. In DNA, the CDR3 is TGCGCCAGCAGCCAAGAGCACTTTACTAGCTCTGGAAACACCATATATTTT. This gives the protein CASSQEHFTSSGNTIYF.

This chain links TRBV5-1 with TRBJ2-6, with 7 bases matching TRBD1. Germline CDR1 and CDR2: SGHRS and YFSETQ. Trimming took 4 bases from V and 2 from J; bases not matched to a gene: 9. This CDR3 is 17 amino acids long. This chain's CDR3 is CASSQIQGIPGANVLTF. The CDR3 bases are TGCGCCAGCAGCCAAATACAGGGGATCCCTGGGGCCAACGTCCTGACTTTC.

The chain employs TRBV5-1 and TRBJ2-3, with a possible D match to TRBD2 (5 bases). This CDR3 spans 15 amino acids. The V gene's germline CDR1 is SGHRS and CDR2 YFSETQ. With 4 bases removed from V and 2 bases from J, the gap between germline ends came to 14 bases. In nucleotides, the CDR3 is TGCGCCAGCAGCATTCGGGGAACCCCCACAGATACGCAGTATTTT. Its protein product is CASSIRGTPTDTQYF.

CDR3 protein: CASSYEGLARTYEQYF. The CDR3 nucleotides are TGTGCCAGCAGTTACGAAGGACTAGCGCGAACCTACGAGCAGTACTTC. The chain combines TRBV6-5 with TRBJ2-7; 9 nucleotides align to TRBD2. Germline V gene data show CDR1 as MNHEY and CDR2 as SVGAGI. J was trimmed by 2 bases and V by 2 bases; bases with no gene match: 7. The CDR3 runs 16 residues.

V and J are TRBV15 and TRBJ2-2; 13 bases are shared with TRBD2. The CDR3 has 17 residues. From germline, CDR1 is LNHNV and CDR2 YYDKDF (reference sequence). Unmatched junction bases numbered 0, after V lost 0 bases and J lost 2 bases. The CDR3 loop is CATSREGLAGNTGELFF. The CDR3 nucleotides read TGTGCCACCAGCAGAGAGGGACTAGCGGGAAACACCGGGGAGCTGTTTTTT.

The rearrangement links TRBV18 to TRBJ1-5; no firm D call. V was shortened by 3 bases and J by 2 bases, with 14 bases between the two germline ends. CDR1 and CDR2 (germline): KGHSH, LQKENI. The CDR3 has 16 amino acids. The CDR3 DNA reads TGTGCCAGCTCACCCGCGGGAGGGATGGGCAATCAGCCCCAGCATTTT. It yields the protein CASSPAGGMGNQPQHF.

This clone has more than one count but fewer than ten. This sequence joins TRBV5-5 and TRBJ1-2, with D perhaps matching TRBD1 (5 bases). Germline CDR1 reads SGHKS; CDR2 reads YYEKEE (reference sequence). Trimming stripped 0 bases from V and 4 bases from J, with 13 bases between. The CDR3 consists of 15 residues. The CDR3 region is CASSLGRSGSYGYTF. CDR3 sequence (DNA): TGTGCCAGCAGCTTGGGGCGATCAGGGTCCTATGGCTACACCTTC.

The rearrangement joins TRBV6-5 to TRBJ1-2; maybe TRBD1 (6 bases). The V and J ends lost 2 bases and 3 bases respectively, with 13 bases between them. The CDR3 loop spans 15 amino acids. CDR1 and CDR2 from the germline V gene are MNHEY and SVGAGI. CDR3 nucleotide sequence: TGTGCCAGCAGTTACCTAAAGGACAGCTACTATGGCTACACCTTC. Protein product: CASSYLKDSYYGYTF.

V usage is TRBV5-1 and J usage is TRBJ1-1; D possibly corresponds to TRBD1 (5 bases). In germline, CDR1 is SGHRS, CDR2 YFSETQ. With 0 bases removed from V and 1 base from J, the gap between germline ends came to 13 bases. The CDR3 is 16 amino acids. This CDR3 is CASSLVFRVTNTEAFF. Written as DNA, the CDR3 is TGCGCCAGCAGCTTGGTTTTCAGGGTGACGAACACTGAAGCTTTCTTT.

The chain joins TRBV5-1 to TRBJ2-1, with D perhaps TRBD1 or TRBD2 (6 bases each). The CDR3 has 15 amino acids. Germline V gene data show CDR1 as SGHRS and CDR2 as YFSETQ. Trimming removed 4 bases from V and 5 bases from J, with 16 bases in between. The chain's CDR3 is CASSLGQGGDNEQFF. The DNA of the CDR3 is TGCGCCAGCAGCCTGGGACAAGGAGGGGACAATGAGCAGTTCTTC.

This chain links TRBV19 with TRBJ1-2; tentative D call: TRBD1 (6 bases). Between the trimmed V and J ends, which lost 4 bases and 3 bases, there was a span of 9 bases. Looked up from germline, CDR1 is LNHDA and CDR2 is SQIVND (reference sequence). This CDR3 has 13 residues. CDR3 sequence (DNA): TGTGCCAGTAGTAACAGGGTTGACTATGGCTACACCTTC. It translates to CASSNRVDYGYTF.

The rearrangement links TRBV6-5 to TRBJ2-7; a possible D gene is TRBD1 (5 bases). V was trimmed by 5 bases and J by 6 bases, leaving 20 bases between them. Germline assignment: CDR1 MNHEY and CDR2 SVGAGI. The CDR3 covers 15 residues. CDR3 residues: CASSNQGWGFGEQYF. The CDR3 DNA reads as TGTGCCAGCAGTAACCAGGGTTGGGGTTTTGGCGAGCAGTACTTC.

The rearrangement joins TRBV19 to TRBJ1-5; 9 nucleotides align to TRBD1. This CDR3 region has 17 residues. CDR1 and CDR2 (germline): LNHDA, SQIVND (reference sequence). Unmatched junction bases numbered 13, after V lost 10 bases and J lost 0 bases. As DNA, the CDR3 is TGTGCCATAAGCGCGGGACAGGGTTTGAGTAGCAATCAGCCCCAGCATTTT. Amino acids: CAISAGQGLSSNQPQHF. Full variable domain (missing parts from reference TRBV19 and TRBJ1-5): DGGITQSPKYLFRKEGQNVTLSCEQNLNHDAMYWYRQDPGQGLRLIYYSQIVNDFQKGDIAEGYSVSREKKESFPLTVTSAQKNPTAFYLCAISAGQGLSSNQPQHFGDGTRLSIL.

The chain links TRBV9 to TRBJ1-3; D uncertain. Trimming pared 4 bases from V and 6 bases from J, leaving 20 bases between. Germline V CDR1 and CDR2: SGDLS, YYNGEE. The CDR3 extends over 16 amino acids. DNA for the CDR3: TGTGCCAGCAGCCCCGACCCAGCGGCTCGTGTAAACACCATATATTTT. It yields the protein CASSPDPAARVNTIYF.

A word on this clone: The sample contains more than one DNA sequence encoding this CDR3. The CDR3: CASSLLNTEAFF. The CDR3 bases are TGTGCCAGCAGCCTTCTGAACACTGAAGCTTTCTTT. This rearrangement joins TRBV7-9 to TRBJ1-1; D call uncertain. From germline, CDR1 is SEHNR and CDR2 FQNEAQ (reference sequence). Trimming took 5 bases from V and 0 from J, leaving 4 bases between them. CDR3 length: 12 amino acids. Filled out from reference TRBV7-9 and TRBJ1-1, the complete variable domain reads DTGVSQNPRHKITKRGQNVTFRCDPISEHNRLYWYRQTLGQGPEFLTYFQNEAQLEKSRLLSDRFSAERPKGSFSTLEIQRTEQGDSAMYLCASSLLNTEAFFGQGTRLTVV.

The CDR3 bases are TGTGCCAGCAGCGTAGGGGAGACGGGGGCTAACTATGGCTACACCTTC. This sequence encodes CASSVGETGANYGYTF. The V call is TRBV9, the J call TRBJ1-2, with D possibly TRBD1 on 5 matching bases. The germline V gene encodes CDR1 SGDLS and CDR2 YYNGEE. The CDR3 has 16 residues. Deletions cut 0 bases from V and 0 bases from J, with 12 bases between.

V usage is TRBV11-2 and J usage is TRBJ1-2, with 12 bases that match TRBD1. Germline loops: CDR1 SGHAT, CDR2 FQNNGV. Unmatched junction bases numbered 6, after V lost 5 bases and J lost 8 bases. This CDR3 is built from 14 residues. This chain's CDR3 is CASSTGQGAFGYTF. The DNA for the CDR3 is TGTGCCAGCAGCACGGGACAGGGGGCGTTCGGCTACACCTTC.

This rearrangement joins TRBV20-1 to TRBJ2-5; D ambiguous. CDR3 size: 10 residues. CDR1 DFQATT and CDR2 SNEGSKA come from the germline V gene (reference sequence). Trimming cost V 5 bases and J 3 bases, with 4 bases left between them. The CDR3 nucleotides read TGCAGTGCTCAAAAAGAGACCCAGTACTTC. Amino acids: CSAQKETQYF.

This sequence joins TRBV28 and TRBJ1-6; no clear D gene. The CDR3 has 12 residues. Germline V gene data show CDR1 as MDHEN and CDR2 as SYDVKM. The V end lost 8 bases, the J end lost 5 bases, and 7 bases lay between the germline ends. CDR3 region: CASGGNNSPLHF. CDR3 in DNA: TGTGCCAGCGGTGGCAATAATTCACCCCTCCACTTT.

The rearrangement joins TRBV4-1 to TRBJ2-3, with D maybe TRBD1 (5 bases). Trimming shortened V by 0 bases and J by 1 base, and 8 bases separated the two germline ends. CDR3 length: 15 amino acids. CDR1 and CDR2 (germline): MGHRA, YSYEKL. CDR3 region: CASSQDREGTDTQYF. The CDR3 DNA reads TGCGCCAGCAGCCAAGACAGGGAAGGCACAGATACGCAGTATTTT.

V usage is TRBV18 and J usage is TRBJ2-5; TRBD2 matches at 13 bases. Germline CDR1 and CDR2: KGHSH and LQKENI. The CDR3 loop spans 16 amino acids. The V and J ends lost 5 bases and 5 bases, in that order; junction bases with no gene match: 8. The CDR3 nucleotides read TGTGCCAGCTCATCGCCGGGACTAGCGGGATTGGAGACCCAGTACTTC. The encoded protein is CASSSPGLAGLETQYF.

This clone was observed a handful of times. This chain uses TRBV27 with TRBJ1-4; D uncertain. CDR3 length equals 19 residues. Per germline, CDR1 MNHEY and CDR2 SMNVEV (reference sequence). V was cut by 4 bases and J by 0 bases, with 21 bases left in between. As DNA, the CDR3 is TGTGCCAGCAGTTCATCCCCGGCGCCGGGAACTGCAACTAATGAAAAACTGTTTTTT. This sequence encodes CASSSSPAPGTATNEKLFF.

The V call is TRBV27, the J call TRBJ1-6, with D perhaps TRBD1 (5 bases). The CDR3 is made up of 18 amino acids. V gave up 3 bases and J gave up 0 bases, with 15 bases separating them. Germline V lookup: CDR1 MNHEY, CDR2 SMNVEV (reference sequence). CDR3 sequence: CASSFGLREGSYNSPLHF. The CDR3 bases are TGTGCCAGCAGTTTCGGGCTCAGGGAAGGCTCCTATAATTCACCCCTCCACTTT.

V and J are TRBV7-2 and TRBJ2-6, with D perhaps matching TRBD2 (6 bases). This CDR3 is 16 amino acids long. V was pared by 2 bases and J by 0 bases, with 8 bases between. Germline-derived CDR1 and CDR2 are SGHTA and FQGNSA. The CDR3 sequence: CASSLWGDSGANVLTF. CDR3 in DNA: TGTGCCAGCAGCTTATGGGGGGACTCTGGGGCCAACGTCCTGACTTTC.

The V gene is TRBV5-4, the J gene TRBJ1-2; TRBD1 matches 9 bases. The germline V gene has CDR1 SGHNT and CDR2 YYREEE (reference sequence). J was trimmed by 8 bases and V by 9 bases; bases with no gene match: 8. CDR3 size: 12 residues. The DNA for the CDR3 is TGTGCCACAGGGACAGGGAGTTCCGGCTACACCTTC. Amino acids: CATGTGSSGYTF.